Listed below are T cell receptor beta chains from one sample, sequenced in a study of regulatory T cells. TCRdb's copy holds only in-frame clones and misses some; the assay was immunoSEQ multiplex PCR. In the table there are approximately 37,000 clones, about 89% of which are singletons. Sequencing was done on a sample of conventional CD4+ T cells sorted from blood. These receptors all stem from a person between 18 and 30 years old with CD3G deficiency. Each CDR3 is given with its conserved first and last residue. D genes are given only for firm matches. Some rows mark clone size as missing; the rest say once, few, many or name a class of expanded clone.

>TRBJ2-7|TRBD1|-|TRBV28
TGTGCCAGCAGTAAAACGCCGGGACAGGGAATCTACGAGCAGTACTTC
CASSKTPGQGIYEQYF
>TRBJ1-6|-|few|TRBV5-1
TGCGCCAGCAGCTTCGGGACTTTTAATTCACCCCTCCACTTT
CASSFGTFNSPLHF
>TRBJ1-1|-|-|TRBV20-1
TGCAGTGCTAGGGTGATAGGAGCTTTCTTT
CSARVIGAFF
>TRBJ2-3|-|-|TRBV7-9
TGTGCCAGCAGCTCCGGACAGATAGCAGATACGCAGTATTTT
CASSSGQIADTQYF
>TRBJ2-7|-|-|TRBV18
TGTGCCAGCGCGCGGGTAGAATCCTACGAGCAGTACTTC
CASARVESYEQYF
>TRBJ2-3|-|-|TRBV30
TGTGCCTGGAGTATGGGGTCTAGCACAGATACGCAGTATTTT
CAWSMGSSTDTQYF
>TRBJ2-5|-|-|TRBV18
TGTGCCAGCTCCCCCGGGATTCAGGAGCAGGAGACCCAGTACTTC
CASSPGIQEQETQYF
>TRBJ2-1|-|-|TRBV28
TGTGCCAGCAGCCGAGGGACGAACCATGAGCAGTTCTTC
CASSRGTNHEQFF
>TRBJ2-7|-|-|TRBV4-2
TGTGCCAGCAGCCAAGATACACAGTCATACGAGCAGTACTTC
CASSQDTQSYEQYF
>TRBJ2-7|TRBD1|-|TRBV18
TGTGCCAGCTCCCGACAGGGCTACGAGCAGTACTTC
CASSRQGYEQYF
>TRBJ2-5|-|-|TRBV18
TGTGCCAGCTCACTCCTTCCTCAAGAGACCCAGTACTTC
CASSLLPQETQYF
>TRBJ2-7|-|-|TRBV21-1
TGTGCCAGCAGCAATGTGGGAGACATCAGCTCCTACGAGCAGTACTTC
CASSNVGDISSYEQYF
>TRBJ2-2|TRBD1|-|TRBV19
TGTGCCAGTAGATCTAGGACAGGGTTGGACACCGGGGAGCTGTTTTTT
CASRSRTGLDTGELFF
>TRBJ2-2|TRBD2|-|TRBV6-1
TGTGCCAGCAGTCGGGTGGGAGGGACCGGGGAGCTGTTTTTT
CASSRVGGTGELFF
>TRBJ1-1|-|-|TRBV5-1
TGCGCCAGCAGCACGGGATTAGCGACTGAAGCTTTCTTT
CASSTGLATEAFF
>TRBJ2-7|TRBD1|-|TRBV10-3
TGTGCCACCCAAACAGGGGCTAGTGGCGAGCAGTACTTC
CATQTGASGEQYF
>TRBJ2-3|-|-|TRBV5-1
TGCGCCAGCAGCTTGGAAGGGGACCCGAGTGCGACAGATACGCAGTATTTT
CASSLEGDPSATDTQYF
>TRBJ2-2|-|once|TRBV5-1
TGCGCCAGCAGCTTGGCCTTAGGAGGGGAGCTGTTTTTT
CASSLALGGELFF
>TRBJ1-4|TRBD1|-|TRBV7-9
TGTGCCAGCAGCTCACAGGGGCAGGGAGAAAAACTGTTTTTT
CASSSQGQGEKLFF
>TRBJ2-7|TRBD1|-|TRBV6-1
TGTGCCAGCAGTGAAGGAGGGACAGGGGTTGGCGAGCAGTACTTC
CASSEGGTGVGEQYF
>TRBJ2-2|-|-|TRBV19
TGTGCCAGTAGCCCCCCCAGGGGAACGAACACCGGGGAGCTGTTTTTT
CASSPPRGTNTGELFF
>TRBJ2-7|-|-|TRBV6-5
TGTGCCAGCAGTTACTCGAAGGATCGTGGGGACGAGCAGTACTTC
CASSYSKDRGDEQYF
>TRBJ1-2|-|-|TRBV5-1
TGCGCCAGCAGCTTGGAGGGGCCTCCCTTTAACTATGGCTACACCTTC
CASSLEGPPFNYGYTF
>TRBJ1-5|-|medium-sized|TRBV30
TGTGCCTGGAGTACACAGGCTAGCAATCAGCCCCAGCATTTT
CAWSTQASNQPQHF
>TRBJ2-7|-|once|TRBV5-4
TGTGCCAGCAGCCTGGGACTCCGACCTTCCTACGAGCAGTACTTC
CASSLGLRPSYEQYF
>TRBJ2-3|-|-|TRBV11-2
TGTGCCAGCAGCTTATCGACTGAAGATACGCAGTATTTT
CASSLSTEDTQYF
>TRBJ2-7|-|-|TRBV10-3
TGTGCCATCAGTGGTAGCGGCAGAACCCACGAGCAGTACTTC
CAISGSGRTHEQYF
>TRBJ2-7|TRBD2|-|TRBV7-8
TGTGCCAGCAGCCTAGCGGGGGGGTACGAGCAGTACTTC
CASSLAGGYEQYF
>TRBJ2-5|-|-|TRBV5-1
TGCGCCAGCAGCTTGGGAGGATGGGAGACCCAGTACTTC
CASSLGGWETQYF
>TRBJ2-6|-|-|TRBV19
TGTGCCAGTAGTGCTGTATTCAGCTCTGGGGCCAACGTCCTGACTTTC
CASSAVFSSGANVLTF
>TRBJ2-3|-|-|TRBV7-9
TGTGCCAGCAGCCCGCGAAACACAGATACGCAGTATTTT
CASSPRNTDTQYF
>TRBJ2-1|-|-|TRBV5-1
TGCGCCAGCAGCCTGCGCGGGGACTCCTACAATGAGCAGTTCTTC
CASSLRGDSYNEQFF
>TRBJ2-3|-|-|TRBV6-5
TGTGCCAGCAGCCGGGGGGCCGGGGATACGCAGTATTTT
CASSRGAGDTQYF
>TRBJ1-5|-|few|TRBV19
TGTGCCAGTAGATCTGGTACGGGCAGCAATCAGCCCCAGCATTTT
CASRSGTGSNQPQHF
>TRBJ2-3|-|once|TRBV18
TGTGCCAGCTCACCAGGGCGGGCCGGGGATACGCAGTATTTT
CASSPGRAGDTQYF